One and the same sample provided the 5 T cell receptor beta chains below, sequenced in a study of long-term antiretroviral therapy in people with HIV. Sequencing used immunoSEQ v3.0 at survey level. Using immunoSEQ multiplex PCR, the repertoire was profiled, and TCRdb retains in-frame clones only, with some absent. Here the sample spans about 35,000 clones, about 70% being singletons. The sequenced sample was unsorted PBMCs, obtained 3 years after starting antiretroviral therapy. The receptors come from a man aged 45-65 years with HIV.

The chain uses TRBV7-9 and TRBJ2-3, with D possibly being TRBD2 (6 bases). Germline CDR1 reads SEHNR; CDR2 reads FQNEAQ (reference sequence). There are 14 residues in the CDR3. V was pared by 4 bases and J by 2 bases, with 10 bases between. The CDR3 region has the DNA TGTGCCAGCAGCTGGACTATGTCCACAGATACGCAGTATTTT. Translating gives CASSWTMSTDTQYF.

The rearrangement joins TRBV5-4 to TRBJ1-2, with D tentatively TRBD1 (5 bases). Trimming stripped 0 bases from V and 5 bases from J, with 14 bases between. There are 15 residues in the CDR3. Germline CDR1 reads SGHNT; CDR2 reads YYREEE (reference sequence). CDR3 nucleotide sequence: TGTGCCAGCAGCTTGGGACAGTGGAACTCATATGGCTACACCTTC. It yields the protein CASSLGQWNSYGYTF.

The chain employs TRBV7-9 and TRBJ2-7; the D gene is possibly TRBD2 (5 bases). Germline V gene data show CDR1 as SEHNR and CDR2 as FQNEAQ (reference sequence). V dropped 2 bases and J dropped 6 bases, with 8 bases sitting between them. This CDR3 has 12 amino acids. The CDR3 nucleotides read TGTGCCAGCAGCTTATCCGAGGGCGAGCAGTACTTC. It encodes CASSLSEGEQYF.

The V gene is TRBV4-3, the J gene TRBJ2-3, with 10 nucleotides matching TRBD2. With 1 base clipped from V and 8 bases from J, the junction kept 12 bases outside the gene matches. CDR1 is LGHNA and CDR2 is YSLEER in the germline V gene. The CDR3 contains 17 residues. The CDR3 region has the DNA TGCGCCAGCAGCCAAGTGCCACTAGCGGGGCCCCAAGGTACGCAGTATTTT. Its protein product is CASSQVPLAGPQGTQYF.

The genes are TRBV7-2 and TRBJ2-3; the D is unclear. Trimming cost V 5 bases and J 2 bases, with 11 bases left between them. This CDR3 spans 14 amino acids. From germline, CDR1 is SGHTA and CDR2 FQGNSA. The CDR3 region has the DNA TGTGCCAGCAGCCCAGCCGGCTACACAGATACGCAGTATTTT. It yields the protein CASSPAGYTDTQYF.